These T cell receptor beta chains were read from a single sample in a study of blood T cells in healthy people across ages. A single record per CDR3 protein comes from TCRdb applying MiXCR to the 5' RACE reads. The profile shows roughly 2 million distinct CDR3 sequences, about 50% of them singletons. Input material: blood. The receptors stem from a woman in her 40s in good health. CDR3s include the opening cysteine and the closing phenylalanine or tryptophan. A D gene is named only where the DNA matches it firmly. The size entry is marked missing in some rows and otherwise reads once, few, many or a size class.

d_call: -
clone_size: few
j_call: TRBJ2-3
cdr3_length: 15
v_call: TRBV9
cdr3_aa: CASRGGGPSTDTQYF
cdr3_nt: TGTGCCAGCAGGGGGGGGGGCCCTAGCACAGATACGCAGTATTTT

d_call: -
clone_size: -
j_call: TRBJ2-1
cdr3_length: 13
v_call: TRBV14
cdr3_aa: CASSQENHNEQFF
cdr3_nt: TGTGCCAGCAGCCAAGAGAATCACAATGAGCAGTTCTTC

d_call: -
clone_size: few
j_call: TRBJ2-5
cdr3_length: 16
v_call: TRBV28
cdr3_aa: CASSLRTGLGGETQYF
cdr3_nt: TGTGCCAGCAGTTTGCGCACGGGACTCGGGGGAGAGACCCAGTACTTC

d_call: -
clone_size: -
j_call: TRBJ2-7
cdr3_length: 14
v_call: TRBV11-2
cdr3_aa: CASSLMAGRSEQYF
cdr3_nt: TGTGCCAGCAGCCTGATGGCGGGGCGTAGCGAGCAGTACTTC

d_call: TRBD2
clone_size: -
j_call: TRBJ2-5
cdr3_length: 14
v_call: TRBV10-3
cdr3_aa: CAIRAGAAQETQYF
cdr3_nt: TGTGCCATCAGAGCGGGGGCCGCCCAAGAGACCCAGTACTTC

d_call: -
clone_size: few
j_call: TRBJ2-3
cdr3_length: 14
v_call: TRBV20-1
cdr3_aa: CSARGSLSTDTQYF
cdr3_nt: TGCAGTGCTAGAGGCTCCCTCAGCACAGATACGCAGTATTTT

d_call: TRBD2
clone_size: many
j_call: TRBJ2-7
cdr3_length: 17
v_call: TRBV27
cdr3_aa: CASTFSSGSGGPYEQYF
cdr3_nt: TGTGCCAGCACCTTTTCCTCGGGTAGCGGGGGACCCTACGAGCAGTACTTC

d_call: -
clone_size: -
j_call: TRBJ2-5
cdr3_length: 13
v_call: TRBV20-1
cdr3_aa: CSAVERVGETQYF
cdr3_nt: TGCAGTGCTGTGGAGCGGGTGGGGGAGACCCAGTACTTC

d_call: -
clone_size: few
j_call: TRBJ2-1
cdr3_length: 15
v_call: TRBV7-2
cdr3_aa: CASSLGGWMANEQFF
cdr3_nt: TGTGCCAGCAGCTTGGGCGGTTGGATGGCCAATGAGCAGTTCTTC

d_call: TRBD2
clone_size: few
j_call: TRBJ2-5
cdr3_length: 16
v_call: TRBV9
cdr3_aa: CASSRRETGLGETQYF
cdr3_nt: TGTGCCAGCAGCCGACGGGAAACGGGACTAGGAGAGACCCAGTACTTC

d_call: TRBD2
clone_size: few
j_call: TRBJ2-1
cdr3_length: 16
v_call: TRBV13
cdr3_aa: CASTWRSGSSYNEQFF
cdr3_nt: TGTGCCAGCACCTGGCGTAGCGGGAGCTCCTACAATGAGCAGTTCTTC

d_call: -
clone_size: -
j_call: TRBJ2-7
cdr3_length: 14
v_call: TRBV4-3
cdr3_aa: CASSPFDGPYEQYF
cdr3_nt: TGCGCCAGCAGCCCCTTTGACGGACCCTACGAGCAGTACTTC

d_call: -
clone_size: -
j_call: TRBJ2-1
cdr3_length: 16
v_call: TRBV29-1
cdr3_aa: CSVEYWGTSSYNEQFF
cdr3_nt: TGCAGCGTTGAATACTGGGGCACGAGCTCCTACAATGAGCAGTTCTTC

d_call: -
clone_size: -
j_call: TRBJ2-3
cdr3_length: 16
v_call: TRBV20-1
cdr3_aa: CSATRPAGTRGDTQYF
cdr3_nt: TGCAGTGCTACCAGGCCAGCGGGCACCAGAGGAGATACGCAGTATTTT

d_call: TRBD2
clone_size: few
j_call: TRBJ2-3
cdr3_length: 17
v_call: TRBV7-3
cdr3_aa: CASSRGGAGFLTDTQYF
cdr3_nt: TGTGCCAGCAGCCGCGGGGGGGCAGGGTTCCTCACAGATACGCAGTATTTT

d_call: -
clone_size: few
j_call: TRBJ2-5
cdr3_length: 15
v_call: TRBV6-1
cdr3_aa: CASSPVRSMAETQYF
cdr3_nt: TGTGCCAGCTCCCCCGTAAGGTCGATGGCGGAGACCCAGTACTTC

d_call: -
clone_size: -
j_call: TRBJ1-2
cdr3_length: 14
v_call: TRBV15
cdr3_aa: CATSGSRDGYGYTF
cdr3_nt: TGTGCCACCAGCGGCTCCAGGGACGGATACGGCTACACCTTC

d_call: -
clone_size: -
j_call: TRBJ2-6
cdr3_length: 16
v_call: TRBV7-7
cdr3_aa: CAGSLDGGSGANVLTF
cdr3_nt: TGTGCTGGCAGCTTAGACGGGGGAAGTGGGGCCAACGTCCTGACTTTC

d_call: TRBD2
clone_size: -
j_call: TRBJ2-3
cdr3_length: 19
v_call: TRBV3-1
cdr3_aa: CASSQDPSGGADSWDTQYF
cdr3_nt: TGTGCCAGCAGCCAAGACCCTAGCGGGGGGGCGGACTCGTGGGATACGCAGTATTTT

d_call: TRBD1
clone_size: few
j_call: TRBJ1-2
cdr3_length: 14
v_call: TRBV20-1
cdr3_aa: CSATTLQGLDGYTF
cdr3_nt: TGCAGTGCTACCACTCTACAGGGGTTGGATGGCTACACCTTC

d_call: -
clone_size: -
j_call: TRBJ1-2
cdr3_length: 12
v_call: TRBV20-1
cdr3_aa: CSARDPPAGYTF
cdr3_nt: TGCAGTGCTAGAGATCCCCCAGCGGGCTACACCTTC

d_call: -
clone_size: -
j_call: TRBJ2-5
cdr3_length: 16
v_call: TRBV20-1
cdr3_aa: CSARDLRGRGKETQYF
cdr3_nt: TGCAGTGCTAGAGATCTACGGGGGCGAGGGAAAGAGACCCAGTACTTC

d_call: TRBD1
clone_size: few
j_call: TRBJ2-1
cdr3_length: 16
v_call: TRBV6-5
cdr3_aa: CASSYLTGVGNNEQFF
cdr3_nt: TGTGCCAGCAGTTACCTTACAGGGGTTGGGAACAATGAGCAGTTCTTC

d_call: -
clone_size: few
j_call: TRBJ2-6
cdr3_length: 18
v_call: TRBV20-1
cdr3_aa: CSAEEWGGHTLRANVLTF
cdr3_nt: TGCAGTGCGGAGGAGTGGGGGGGACATACCTTACGGGCCAACGTCCTGACTTTC

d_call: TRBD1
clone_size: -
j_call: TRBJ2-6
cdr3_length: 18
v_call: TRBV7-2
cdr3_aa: CASSSPGQGASGANVLTF
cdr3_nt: TGTGCCAGCAGTTCTCCGGGACAGGGGGCGTCTGGGGCCAACGTCCTGACTTTC

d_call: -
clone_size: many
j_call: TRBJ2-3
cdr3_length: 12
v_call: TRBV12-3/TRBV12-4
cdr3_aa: CASSLNGDTQYF
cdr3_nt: TGTGCCAGCAGTTTGAATGGCGATACGCAGTATTTT

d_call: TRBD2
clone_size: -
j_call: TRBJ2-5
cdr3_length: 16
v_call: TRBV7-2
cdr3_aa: CASSPSSGGGQETQYF
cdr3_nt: TGTGCCAGCAGCCCCTCTTCGGGGGGGGGTCAAGAGACCCAGTACTTC

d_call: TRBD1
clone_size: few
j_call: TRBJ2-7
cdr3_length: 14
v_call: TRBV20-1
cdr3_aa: CSAHRDRQYYEQYF
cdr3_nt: TGCAGTGCGCACCGGGACAGGCAGTACTACGAGCAGTACTTC

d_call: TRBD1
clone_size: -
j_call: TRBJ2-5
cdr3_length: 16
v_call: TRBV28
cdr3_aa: CASSLPQTGVQEAQYF
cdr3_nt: TGTGCCAGCAGTTTACCCCAGACAGGGGTCCAAGAGGCCCAGTACTTC

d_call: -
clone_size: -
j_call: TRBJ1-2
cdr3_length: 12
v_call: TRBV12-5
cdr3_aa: CASGISNYGYTF
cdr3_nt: TGTGCTAGTGGGATCAGTAACTATGGCTACACCTTC

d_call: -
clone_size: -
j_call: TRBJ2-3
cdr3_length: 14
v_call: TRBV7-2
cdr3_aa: CASSLGLHSDTQYF
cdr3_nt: TGTGCCAGCAGCTTAGGACTCCACTCAGATACGCAGTATTTT

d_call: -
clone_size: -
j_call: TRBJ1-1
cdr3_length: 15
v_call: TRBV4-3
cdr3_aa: CASSQTAGSNTEAFF
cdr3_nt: TGCGCCAGCAGCCAAACTGCAGGGTCAAACACTGAAGCTTTCTTT

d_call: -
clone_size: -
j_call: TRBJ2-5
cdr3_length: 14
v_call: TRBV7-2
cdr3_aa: CASSLEVVQETQYF
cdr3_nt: TGTGCCAGCAGCTTAGAGGTGGTACAAGAGACCCAGTACTTC

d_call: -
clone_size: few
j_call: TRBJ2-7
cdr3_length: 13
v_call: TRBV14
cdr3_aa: CASSHDGTYEQYF
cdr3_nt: TGTGCCAGCAGCCATGACGGAACCTACGAGCAGTACTTC

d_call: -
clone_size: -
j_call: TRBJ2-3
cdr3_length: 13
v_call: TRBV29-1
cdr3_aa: CSGQGGGADTQYF
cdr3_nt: TGCAGCGGTCAAGGCGGAGGGGCAGATACGCAGTATTTT